One and the same sample provided the 18 T cell receptor beta chains below, sequenced in a study of cytomegalovirus exposure and HLA in healthy donors. The PCR contained 60 Vbeta and 13 Jbeta primers. Profiled with immunoSEQ multiplex PCR; TCRdb holds only in-frame clones, not every one. Of 35,000 to 50,000 clones in the sample, roughly half are singletons; the top ten hold 5% to 6.5%. The sample comprised PBMCs. The origin of the receptors is a man between 60 and 75 years old in good health and CMV-seronegative.

CDR3 nucleotide sequence: TGCGCCAGCAGCACGGGGATCGACAATCAGCCCCAGCATTTT. Its protein product is CASSTGIDNQPQHF. The J gene is TRBJ1-5, the V gene TRBV5-1, with D unresolved. V dropped 4 bases and J dropped 3 bases, with 11 bases sitting between them. The CDR3 is 14 residues long. Per germline, CDR1 SGHRS and CDR2 YFSETQ.

The J gene is TRBJ2-1, the V gene TRBV27; TRBD2 is a possible D gene (6 bases). Germline CDR1 and CDR2: MNHEY and SMNVEV (reference sequence). Trimming removed 6 bases at V and 8 bases at J, with 14 bases between. This CDR3 contains 13 residues. The CDR3 protein is CASRRLESDEQFF. Written as DNA, the CDR3 is TGTGCCAGCAGGAGACTAGAAAGCGATGAGCAGTTCTTC.

J is TRBJ1-5 and V is TRBV19, with 7 bases that match TRBD1. The CDR3 has 14 amino acids. CDR1 and CDR2 (germline): LNHDA, SQIVND (reference sequence). V was pared by 8 bases and J by 1 base, with 5 bases of the junction left unmatched. The CDR3 coding sequence is TGTGCCAGTTCCGGACAGGCCAGCAATCAGCCCCAGCATTTT. This sequence encodes CASSGQASNQPQHF.

The chain joins TRBV6-1 to TRBJ1-2, with 9 positions matching TRBD1. The CDR3 has 15 residues. J lost 8 bases, V lost 2 bases, and 9 bases had no gene match. CDR1 is MNHNS, CDR2 SASEGT, per germline. The CDR3 DNA reads TGTGCCAGCAGTGAAACGTCCGGGACAGGGAACGGCTACACCTTC. It is translated as CASSETSGTGNGYTF.

The genes are TRBV7-2 and TRBJ2-5; the D gene is possibly TRBD2 (6 bases). Deletions cut 4 bases from V and 5 bases from J, with 14 bases between. This CDR3 spans 14 amino acids. The germline V gene encodes CDR1 SGHTA and CDR2 FQGNSA. CDR3 sequence: CASSSPGGAETQYF. Here the CDR3 DNA reads TGTGCCAGCAGCTCCCCCGGGGGAGCGGAGACCCAGTACTTC.

The V and J genes are TRBV9 and TRBJ1-2; 9 nucleotides match TRBD1. J gave up 7 bases and V 4 bases, and 2 bases lay outside the gene matches. The CDR3 spans 12 residues. Per the germline V gene, CDR1 is SGDLS and CDR2 is YYNGEE. CDR3 residues: CASSRTGAGYTF. The CDR3 DNA reads TGTGCCAGCAGCCGGACAGGGGCTGGCTACACCTTC.

The gene calls are TRBV5-1 and TRBJ1-2; D may be TRBD1 (6 bases). Per germline, CDR1 SGHRS and CDR2 YFSETQ. Deletions cut 7 bases from V and 5 bases from J, with 18 bases between. The CDR3 runs 14 residues. CDR3 in amino acids: CASSSRTDAYGYTF. The CDR3 DNA is TGCGCCAGCTCCTCTAGGACAGACGCTTATGGCTACACCTTC.

The CDR3 coding sequence is TGTGCCAGTAGTCAACAGGGGGCGAATGAGCAGTTCTTC. Its protein product is CASSQQGANEQFF. The chain couples TRBV19 to TRBJ2-1, with 9 bases matching TRBD1. In germline, CDR1 is LNHDA, CDR2 SQIVND (reference sequence). The CDR3 contains 13 residues. Trimming cost V 5 bases and J 7 bases; bases outside gene matches: 3.

V usage is TRBV30 and J usage is TRBJ2-1; 8 bases line up with TRBD2. Per germline, CDR1 GTSNPN and CDR2 SVGIG (reference sequence). This CDR3 spans 14 amino acids. After removal of 4 bases from V and 8 bases from J, the junction contained 10 bases not matched to a gene. This CDR3 reads CAWTLGLAGDEQFF. The DNA for the CDR3 is TGTGCCTGGACCCTCGGACTAGCTGGGGATGAGCAGTTCTTC.

The V and J genes are TRBV25-1 and TRBJ1-2; D remains unclear. Per the germline V gene, CDR1 is MGHDK and CDR2 is SYGVNS. V was pared by 0 bases and J by 2 bases, with 7 bases between. CDR3 length: 14 amino acids. The CDR3, as DNA: TGTGCCAGCAGTGAATACCACGGGAACTATGGCTACACCTTC. Encoded protein: CASSEYHGNYGYTF.

The rearrangement links TRBV7-2 to TRBJ1-2; 7 bases are shared with TRBD1. The length of the CDR3 is 15 residues. V was clipped by 5 bases and J by 3 bases; unmatched bases: 9. Germline V lookup: CDR1 SGHTA, CDR2 FQGNSA. In DNA form, the CDR3 reads TGTGCCAGCAGCCCGACAGGGCCTAGGGACTATGGCTACACCTTC. Its protein product is CASSPTGPRDYGYTF.

J is TRBJ1-2 and V is TRBV7-8; 10 bases align to TRBD1. The CDR3 has 14 amino acids. CDR1 is SGHVS and CDR2 is FQNEAQ in the germline V gene. Germline trimming cut 7 bases from V and 7 bases from J; bases unmatched to any gene: 9. The DNA for the CDR3 is TGTGCCAGCACCACAAGACAGGGGGCGAGTGGCTACACCTTC. This sequence encodes CASTTRQGASGYTF.

The chain is built from TRBV7-8 and TRBJ1-1; 7 bases map to TRBD1. The CDR3 runs 14 residues. Germline values: CDR1 SGHVS, CDR2 FQNEAQ. Trimming removed 5 bases from V and 2 bases from J; junction bases left unmatched: 5. The DNA of the CDR3 is TGTGCCAGCAGCACCGGGACAGCAAACACTGAAGCTTTCTTT. Translated: CASSTGTANTEAFF.

The J gene is TRBJ2-5, the V gene TRBV25-1; 11 nucleotides match TRBD1. Germline CDR1 and CDR2: MGHDK and SYGVNS. The V segment lost 6 bases and the J segment 4 bases; nucleotides outside the gene matches: 7. The CDR3 spans 15 residues. The CDR3 reads CASSPPGTGGETQYF. The DNA for the CDR3 is TGTGCCAGCAGCCCCCCCGGGACAGGGGGAGAGACCCAGTACTTC. The entire variable domain, with the rest obtained from reference TRBV25-1 and TRBJ2-5, is as follows: EADIYQTPRYLVIGTGKKITLECSQTMGHDKMYWYQQDPGMELHLIHYSYGVNSTEKGDLSSESTVSRIRTEHFPLTLESARPSHTSQYLCASSPPGTGGETQYFGPGTRLLVL.

This clone is a singleton in its sample. The genes are TRBV7-8 and TRBJ1-1; the match to TRBD1 covers 7 bases. Germline V gene sequence: CDR1 SGHVS, CDR2 FQNEAQ. V shed 5 bases, J shed 2 bases, and the junction held 5 bases outside the gene matches. The CDR3 totals 14 residues. The CDR3 region is CASSPRDSNTEAFF. The DNA for the CDR3 is TGTGCCAGCAGCCCCCGGGACAGCAACACTGAAGCTTTCTTT.

The chain carries TRBV7-2 and TRBJ2-7, with 11 bases that match TRBD2. The CDR3 is 14 residues long. V gave up 4 bases and J gave up 3 bases; unmatched junction bases: 2. In germline, CDR1 is SGHTA, CDR2 FQGNSA. CDR3 residues: CASSYTSGSYEQYF. The CDR3 nucleotides read TGTGCCAGCAGCTATACTAGCGGGAGCTACGAGCAGTACTTC.

This clone was seen a handful of times. The chain recombines TRBV6-5 with TRBJ2-3; D is ambiguous. With 8 bases removed from V and 4 bases from J, the gap between germline ends came to 7 bases. This CDR3 spans 11 amino acids. CDR1 is MNHEY, CDR2 SVGAGI, per germline. The CDR3 loop is CASQAADTQYF. The CDR3 DNA follows: TGTGCCAGCCAGGCAGCAGATACGCAGTATTTT.

The chain uses TRBV7-9 and TRBJ2-3; 11 bases are a match to TRBD2. The germline gives CDR1 SEHNR, CDR2 FQNEAQ (reference sequence). This CDR3 is 16 amino acids long. Trimming removed 5 bases from V and 2 bases from J; junction bases left unmatched: 6. CDR3 in DNA: TGTGCCAGCAGCCCTACTAGCGGGAGCATCACAGATACGCAGTATTTT. Translated: CASSPTSGSITDTQYF.